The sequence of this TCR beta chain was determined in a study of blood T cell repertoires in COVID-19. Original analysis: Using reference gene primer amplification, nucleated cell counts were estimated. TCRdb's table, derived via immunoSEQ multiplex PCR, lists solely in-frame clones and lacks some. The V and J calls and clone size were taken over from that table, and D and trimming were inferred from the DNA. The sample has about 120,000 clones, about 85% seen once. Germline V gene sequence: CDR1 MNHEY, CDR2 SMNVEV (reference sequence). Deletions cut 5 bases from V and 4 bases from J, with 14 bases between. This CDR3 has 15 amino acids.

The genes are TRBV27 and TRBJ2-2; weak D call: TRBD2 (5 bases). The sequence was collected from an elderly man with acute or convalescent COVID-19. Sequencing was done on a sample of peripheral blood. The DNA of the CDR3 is TGTGCCAGCAGTGGAGGAAGCAAAGTCACCGGGGAGCTGTTTTTT. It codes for CASSGGSKVTGELFF.